These 30 T cell receptor beta chains were all obtained from the same sample, sequenced in a study of blood T cell repertoires in COVID-19. Clones were read by immunoSEQ multiplex PCR, and TCRdb kept only the in-frame ones, dropping some. The sample has tens of thousands of clones, approximately 92% seen once. Sequenced input: peripheral blood. The origin of the receptors is a man aged 50-60 years with active COVID-19.

This chain joins TRBV12-3 or TRBV12-4 and TRBJ1-2; D gene uncertain. V was cut by 4 bases and J by 3 bases, with 6 bases left in between. The length of the CDR3 is 12 residues. As DNA, the CDR3 is TGTGCCAGCAGTTATATCGACTATGGCTACACCTTC. Protein product: CASSYIDYGYTF.

This chain joins TRBV19 and TRBJ2-7; 15 bases are shared with TRBD2. The germline V gene has CDR1 LNHDA and CDR2 SQIVND (reference sequence). J was trimmed by 8 bases and V by 5 bases; bases with no gene match: 22. The CDR3 spans 20 residues. CDR3 loop: CASSPSIWTSGREPLRQQYF. CDR3 bases: TGTGCCAGTAGTCCCTCAATATGGACTAGCGGGAGGGAACCCCTACGACAGCAGTACTTC.

V is TRBV4-1 and J is TRBJ1-2; D unresolved. There are 16 residues in the CDR3. Trimming removed 2 bases at V and 0 bases at J, with 13 bases between. CDR1 is MGHRA, CDR2 YSYEKL, per germline. The CDR3 nucleotides are TGCGCCAGCAGCCAACACCGGACTGGCCCTAACTATGGCTACACCTTC. Its protein is CASSQHRTGPNYGYTF.

The chain is built from TRBV30 and TRBJ1-2; D is unresolved. This CDR3 is 11 amino acids long. V lost 3 bases and J lost 4, with 6 bases in between. Germline V gene data show CDR1 as GTSNPN and CDR2 as SVGIG (reference sequence). As DNA, the CDR3 is TGTGCCTGGAGGGACTCCTATGGCTACACCTTC. Its translation is CAWRDSYGYTF.

The chain joins TRBV7-3 to TRBJ2-1; no firm D call. The germline V and J ends were trimmed by 4 bases and 1 base, with 11 bases remaining between them. This CDR3 region has 15 residues. Looked up from germline, CDR1 is SGHTA and CDR2 is FQGTGA. CDR3 coding DNA: TGTGCCAGCAGCTCCACGGGTTCTTCCTACAATGAGCAGTTCTTC. Its translation is CASSSTGSSYNEQFF.

Concerning this clone itself: Its ends do not fully match the called genes, so a read error is possible. The rearrangement uses TRBV2 and TRBJ2-7, with 10 bases identical to TRBD1. The CDR3 consists of 15 residues. Germline-derived CDR1 and CDR2 are SNHLY and FYNNEI. CDR3 coding DNA: TGTGCCAGCAGGGAAGACAGGGGGCCCTCCTACGAGCAGTACTTC. The encoded protein is CASREDRGPSYEQYF.

This rearrangement joins TRBV7-8 to TRBJ1-6, with 7 bases lining up with TRBD1. CDR3 length equals 17 residues. Germline V gene lookup returns CDR1 SGHVS and CDR2 FQNEAQ. Losses at the gene ends were 5 bases for V and 1 base for J; bases not matched to a gene: 8. In nucleotides, the CDR3 is TGTGCCAGCAGCCTCCAGGGGGTAACGTCCTATAATTCACCCCTCCACTTT. Translating it yields CASSLQGVTSYNSPLHF.

The V and J genes are TRBV2 and TRBJ1-2, with TRBD1 matching 9 bases. The germline CDR1 and CDR2 sequences are SNHLY and FYNNEI. This CDR3 is built from 14 residues. V lost 6 bases to trimming and J lost 1 base; unmatched junction nucleotides: 3. The CDR3 DNA follows: TGTGCCAGCAGGGGGACAGGGCTTAACTATGGCTACACCTTC. Protein product: CASRGTGLNYGYTF. The variable domain in full, with the rest retrieved from reference TRBV2 and TRBJ1-2, is EPEVTQTPSHQVTQMGQEVILRCVPISNHLYFYWYRQILGQKVEFLVSFYNNEISEKSEIFDDQFSVERPDGSNFTLKIRSTKLEDSAMYFCASRGTGLNYGYTFGSGTRLTVV.

This chain connects TRBV2 to TRBJ2-5; 13 nucleotides match TRBD2. J lost 5 bases, V lost 6 bases, and 6 bases had no gene match. Germline values: CDR1 SNHLY, CDR2 FYNNEI. CDR3 length equals 15 residues. CDR3 sequence reads: CASSAGTSGIETQYF. CDR3 nucleotides: TGTGCCAGCAGCGCCGGGACTAGCGGGATTGAGACCCAGTACTTC.

The chain joins TRBV28 to TRBJ1-5; D is ambiguous. Deletions cut 2 bases from V and 4 bases from J, with 12 bases between. Per the germline V gene, CDR1 is MDHEN and CDR2 is SYDVKM. The CDR3 consists of 15 residues. The CDR3 DNA sequence: TGTGCCAGCAGTTTAAATATTCCGGGAAATCAGCCCCAGCATTTT. This sequence encodes CASSLNIPGNQPQHF.

This chain joins TRBV7-9 and TRBJ2-4; TRBD2 aligns across 7 bases. Unmatched junction bases numbered 7, after V lost 1 base and J lost 4 bases. CDR1 SEHNR and CDR2 FQNEAQ come from the germline V gene (reference sequence). CDR3 length: 16 residues. CDR3 sequence reads: CASSLGAGLEKNIQYF. In DNA, the CDR3 is TGTGCCAGCAGCTTAGGGGCCGGACTAGAGAAAAACATTCAGTACTTC.

This clone was observed a single time. The chain combines TRBV28 with TRBJ1-5; 7 nucleotides align to TRBD1. CDR1 is MDHEN and CDR2 is SYDVKM in the germline V gene. The CDR3 length is 14 residues. After removal of 3 bases from V and 7 bases from J, the junction contained 6 bases not matched to a gene. The CDR3 coding sequence is TGTGCCAGCAGTTTCACAGGGGTTTGGCAGCCCCAGCATTTT. It yields the protein CASSFTGVWQPQHF. Full variable domain (remainder filled in from reference TRBV28 and TRBJ1-5): DVKVTQSSRYLVKRTGEKVFLECVQDMDHENMFWYRQDPGLGLRLIYFSYDVKMKEKGDIPEGYSVSREKKERFSLILESASTNQTSMYLCASSFTGVWQPQHFGDGTRLSIL.

This clone was observed a single time. The gene calls are TRBV28 and TRBJ1-2, with D perhaps matching TRBD1 (6 bases). The germline gives CDR1 MDHEN, CDR2 SYDVKM. Trimming took off 4 bases at V and 4 bases at J, with 13 bases between the two ends. This CDR3 spans 14 amino acids. CDR3: CASSSTGTIYGYTF. In DNA, the CDR3 is TGTGCCAGCAGTTCAACCGGGACAATCTATGGCTACACCTTC.

J is TRBJ1-2 and V is TRBV18; D perhaps matches TRBD1 (5 bases). With 1 base removed from V and 8 bases from J, the gap between germline ends came to 14 bases. Germline CDR1 KGHSH, CDR2 LQKENI. The CDR3 extends over 14 amino acids. Here the CDR3 reads CASSPLDSPGGYTF. CDR3 bases: TGTGCCAGCTCACCACTCGACAGTCCTGGAGGCTACACCTTC.

The chain carries TRBV19 and TRBJ2-5; 7 nucleotides agree with TRBD2. V dropped 3 bases and J dropped 5; count of bases not matched to a gene: 0. This CDR3 comprises 12 residues. Germline V gene sequence: CDR1 LNHDA, CDR2 SQIVND (reference sequence). CDR3 loop: CASSMGGETQYF. For the CDR3, the DNA is TGTGCCAGTAGTATGGGAGGGGAGACCCAGTACTTC.

This chain uses TRBV7-9 with TRBJ2-1, with 7 bases lining up with TRBD1. The CDR3 extends over 14 amino acids. CDR1 SEHNR and CDR2 FQNEAQ come from the germline V gene (reference sequence). J was trimmed by 5 bases and V by 5 bases; bases with no gene match: 6. The CDR3 DNA is TGTGCCAGCAGCCCGACAGGGTGGGACAATGAGCAGTTCTTC. Protein sequence: CASSPTGWDNEQFF.

The rearrangement links TRBV3-1 (or the pseudogene TRBV3-2) to TRBJ1-5; D is perhaps TRBD1 (5 bases). The CDR3 extends over 16 amino acids. The V and J ends lost 5 bases and 5 bases respectively, with 19 bases between them. Germline V lookup: CDR1 LGHDT, CDR2 YNNKEL (reference sequence). CDR3 sequence (DNA): TGTGCCAGCAGCAACAAAAGGGGAGGGAGAGATCAGCCCCAGCATTTT. This translates into CASSNKRGGRDQPQHF.

This clone was seen just once. The chain links TRBV4-1 to TRBJ1-1, with D perhaps TRBD1 (6 bases). Trimming left V 5 bases short and J 2 bases short, with 12 bases between. Looked up from germline, CDR1 is MGHRA and CDR2 is YSYEKL. CDR3 length: 14 residues. CDR3 in amino acids: CASSSRTANTEAFF. The CDR3 DNA is TGCGCCAGCAGCTCACGGACAGCTAACACTGAAGCTTTCTTT.

The chain carries TRBV18 and TRBJ2-1; D is perhaps TRBD1 (6 bases). Germline V CDR1 and CDR2: KGHSH, LQKENI. The germline V and J ends were trimmed by 2 bases and 0 bases, with 14 bases remaining between them. The CDR3 covers 17 residues. The CDR3, as DNA: TGTGCCAGCTCACCAAGGGTGGCAGGGGTCTCCTACAATGAGCAGTTCTTC. Protein sequence: CASSPRVAGVSYNEQFF.

V and J are TRBV5-1 and TRBJ2-1; maybe TRBD2 (6 bases). Germline CDR1 and CDR2: SGHRS and YFSETQ. V was cut by 0 bases and J by 2 bases, with 12 bases left in between. CDR3 length equals 16 residues. In nucleotides, the CDR3 is TGCGCCAGCAGCTTGGGCCTAGCGAGTCCCTACAATGAGCAGTTCTTC. This encodes CASSLGLASPYNEQFF.

V usage is TRBV10-3 and J usage is TRBJ2-7; 11 bases agree with TRBD2. With V trimmed by 10 bases and J by 0 bases, 5 bases remained unmatched. Germline loops: CDR1 ENHRY, CDR2 SYGVKD. This CDR3 spans 14 amino acids. The CDR3 coding sequence is TGTGCCAGCCGACTAGCGGGGAGCTCCTACGAGCAGTACTTC. Translating gives CASRLAGSSYEQYF.

V is TRBV19 and J is TRBJ2-7; 10 nucleotides match TRBD2. J was trimmed by 2 bases and V by 6 bases; bases with no gene match: 7. The CDR3 consists of 15 residues. Per germline, CDR1 LNHDA and CDR2 SQIVND (reference sequence). The CDR3 coding sequence is TGTGCCAGTAGGCGTGCTAGCGGGAGTACCTACGAGCAGTACTTC. This gives the protein CASRRASGSTYEQYF.

This chain joins TRBV24-1 and TRBJ1-2, with D perhaps matching TRBD1 (5 bases). CDR1 and CDR2 (germline): KGHDR, SFDVKD. V was shortened by 5 bases and J by 7 bases, with 13 bases between the two germline ends. CDR3 length: 13 amino acids. The CDR3 spells CATSASRGGGYTF. The CDR3 DNA sequence: TGTGCCACCAGTGCATCGAGGGGAGGTGGCTACACCTTC.

The rearrangement links TRBV3-1 (or the pseudogene TRBV3-2) to TRBJ2-7; 7 bases are shared with TRBD2. Germline CDR1 reads LGHDT; CDR2 reads YNNKEL (reference sequence). CDR3 length equals 14 residues. Trimming removed 3 bases from V and 0 bases from J; junction bases left unmatched: 2. CDR3 protein: CASSQLAGSYEQYF. CDR3 nucleotide sequence: TGTGCCAGCAGCCAGTTAGCGGGCTCCTACGAGCAGTACTTC.

This sequence joins TRBV28 and TRBJ2-1; 11 nucleotides match TRBD2. V gave up 3 bases and J gave up 0 bases; unmatched junction bases: 16. Germline CDR1 is MDHEN and CDR2 is SYDVKM. CDR3 length: 21 residues. The CDR3 loop is CASSLYRGGTSGLPSYNEQFF. The DNA of the CDR3 is TGTGCCAGCAGTTTGTACAGAGGGGGGACTAGCGGACTTCCCTCCTACAATGAGCAGTTCTTC.

The chain recombines TRBV5-1 with TRBJ2-1; possible D gene TRBD2, 6 bases. This CDR3 region has 13 residues. Germline values: CDR1 SGHRS, CDR2 YFSETQ. Trimming shortened V by 5 bases and J by 15 bases, and 21 bases separated the two germline ends. The CDR3 loop is CASRTDSGTPPFF. The CDR3 region has the DNA TGCGCCAGCAGAACCGACTCCGGGACTCCGCCGTTCTTC.

The rearrangement links TRBV18 to TRBJ2-3; a possible D gene is TRBD1 (6 bases). Trimming pared 3 bases from V and 5 bases from J, leaving 21 bases between. Germline CDR1 KGHSH, CDR2 LQKENI. This CDR3 is 17 amino acids long. The CDR3 loop reads CASSPRAITGLEDTQYF. The CDR3 DNA sequence: TGTGCCAGCTCACCGCGAGCTATCACAGGGCTTGAAGATACGCAGTATTTT.

This clone was detected only a few times. J is TRBJ2-3 and V is TRBV5-1; D call uncertain. This CDR3 is built from 13 residues. V was clipped by 0 bases and J by 1 base, with 3 bases between them. The germline CDR1 and CDR2 sequences are SGHRS and YFSETQ. The CDR3, as DNA: TGCGCCAGCAGCTTGGCCGGCACAGATACGCAGTATTTT. It translates to CASSLAGTDTQYF. Combining the CDR3 with reference TRBV5-1 and TRBJ2-3 gives the whole variable domain KAGVTQTPRYLIKTRGQQVTLSCSPISGHRSVSWYQQTPGQGLQFLFEYFSETQRNKGNFPGRFSGRQFSNSRSEMNVSTLELGDSALYLCASSLAGTDTQYFGPGTRLTVL.

V and J are TRBV7-9 and TRBJ2-7; 7 bases agree with TRBD2. Germline CDR1 and CDR2: SEHNR and FQNEAQ (reference sequence). There are 13 residues in the CDR3. Trimming at V came to 3 bases and at J to 7 bases, leaving 6 bases not matched to a gene. In nucleotides, the CDR3 is TGTGCCAGCAGCTTGGGGTCGGGGGGAGAGCAGTACTTC. It translates to CASSLGSGGEQYF.

This rearrangement joins TRBV5-1 to TRBJ2-3; TRBD2 matches 8 bases. Losses at the gene ends were 5 bases for V and 5 bases for J; bases not matched to a gene: 7. The CDR3 sequence is 14 residues long. CDR1 SGHRS and CDR2 YFSETQ come from the germline V gene. The CDR3 bases are TGCGCCAGCAGTATTGGACTAGCTGGAGATACGCAGTATTTT. Its protein product is CASSIGLAGDTQYF.